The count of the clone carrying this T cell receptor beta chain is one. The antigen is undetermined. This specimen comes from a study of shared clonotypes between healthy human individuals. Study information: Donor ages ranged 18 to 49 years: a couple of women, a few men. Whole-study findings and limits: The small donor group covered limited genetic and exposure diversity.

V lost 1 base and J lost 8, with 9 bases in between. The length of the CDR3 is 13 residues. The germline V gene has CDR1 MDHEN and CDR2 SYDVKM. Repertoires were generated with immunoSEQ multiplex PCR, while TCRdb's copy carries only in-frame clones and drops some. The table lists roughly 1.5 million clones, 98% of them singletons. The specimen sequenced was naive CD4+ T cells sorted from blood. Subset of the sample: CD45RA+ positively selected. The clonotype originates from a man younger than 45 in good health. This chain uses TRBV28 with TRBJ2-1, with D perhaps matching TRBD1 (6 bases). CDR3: CASSLYGGDEQFF. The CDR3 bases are TGTGCCAGCAGTTTATATGGGGGCGATGAGCAGTTCTTC.